The 4 T cell receptor beta chains below all came from one sample that was sequenced in a study of metastatic and nonmetastatic thyroid tumors. No patient received treatment before thyroid surgery. TCRdb re-called the PCR reads via MiXCR. Counted here are tens of thousands of clones, approximately 30% occurring once; the ten biggest clones make up 6% to 8%. Sequenced input: blood. The receptors derive from a female donor with papillary thyroid cancer or a benign thyroid nodule (not recorded which). Some clones in this sample may be carry-over from other donors' samples.

The chain is built from TRBV28 and TRBJ1-6; D perhaps matches TRBD1 (6 bases). CDR1 is MDHEN and CDR2 is SYDVKM in the germline V gene. The CDR3 spans 16 residues. Trimming pared 5 bases from V and 5 bases from J, leaving 16 bases between. The CDR3 is CASSPVYRTDNSPLHF. The CDR3 nucleotides read TGTGCCAGCAGTCCCGTGTACCGGACAGATAATTCACCCCTCCACTTT.

By proportion, this clone is medium-sized. V is TRBV11-3 and J is TRBJ1-1; the D gene is possibly TRBD1 (6 bases). V lost 5 bases, J lost 6 bases, and 13 bases lay in between. This CDR3 is 13 amino acids long. From germline, CDR1 is SGHNT and CDR2 YENEEA. The CDR3 bases are TGTGCCAGCAGCCCCCTGAGGGGGTCTGAAGCTTTCTTT. This gives the protein CASSPLRGSEAFF.

V gene TRBV20-1 combines with J gene TRBJ1-6; 9 nucleotides match TRBD1. Germline assignment: CDR1 DFQATT and CDR2 SNEGSKA (reference sequence). The CDR3 contains 14 residues. V shed 0 bases, J shed 10 bases, and the junction held 4 bases outside the gene matches. CDR3 amino acids: CSARDWDRDSPLHF. The CDR3, as DNA: TGCAGTGCTAGAGATTGGGACAGGGACTCACCCCTCCACTTT.

This clone was seen more than once but under ten times. Germline and junction disagree at one end, which may indicate a read error. This chain uses TRBV12-3 or TRBV12-4 with TRBJ2-3, with TRBD2 matching over 8 bases. This CDR3 has 16 residues. CDR3 amino acids: CDSSPGFGGEGNTQYF. In nucleotides, the CDR3 is TGTGACAGCAGCCCGGGGTTCGGGGGGGAGGGAAATACGCAGTATTTT.